This record looks at one T cell receptor beta chain sequence and its context. Its cognate antigen is unknown. The data were obtained in a study of CXCR3-negative and CXCR3-positive naive CD8 T cells. Broader study findings: CXCR3-negative naive cells had less hydrophobic TRB CDR3s than did CXCR3-positive naive cells. Comparison of naive subsets found surface CD5 to be comparable, and TCR strength was inferred on the basis of TRB CDR3 properties. In both naive subsets diversity was comparably high, whereas memory CD8+ cells showed much lower diversity. Post-cryopreservation CXCR3 expression was partly diminished, and the bulk of assays employed fresh PBMCs.

Sorting yielded triplicates of roughly 310,000 cells for each CD8+ T cell subset. The authors made the TRB cDNA libraries by 5' RACE using UMI labels. TCRdb re-called the 5' RACE reads and catalogs CDR3 proteins one per entry, DNA excluded. Its listing shows roughly 99,000 distinct CDR3 sequences. Germline V gives CDR1 DFQATT, CDR2 SNEGSKA (reference sequence). The CDR3 has 15 amino acids. The sequencing sample was made of naive CXCR3+ CD8+ T cells from blood. The subset is: CD45RO-CCR7+CD27+CD95- naive CD8+ T cells expressing CXCR3 (TNR3+). The TCR was taken from a human donor in good health. Some clones in this sample may be carry-over from other donors' samples. The chain uses TRBV20-1 and TRBJ2-2; without DNA, the TCRdb call of TRBD1 cannot be checked. CDR3 residues: CSAISHVSVGRELFF.